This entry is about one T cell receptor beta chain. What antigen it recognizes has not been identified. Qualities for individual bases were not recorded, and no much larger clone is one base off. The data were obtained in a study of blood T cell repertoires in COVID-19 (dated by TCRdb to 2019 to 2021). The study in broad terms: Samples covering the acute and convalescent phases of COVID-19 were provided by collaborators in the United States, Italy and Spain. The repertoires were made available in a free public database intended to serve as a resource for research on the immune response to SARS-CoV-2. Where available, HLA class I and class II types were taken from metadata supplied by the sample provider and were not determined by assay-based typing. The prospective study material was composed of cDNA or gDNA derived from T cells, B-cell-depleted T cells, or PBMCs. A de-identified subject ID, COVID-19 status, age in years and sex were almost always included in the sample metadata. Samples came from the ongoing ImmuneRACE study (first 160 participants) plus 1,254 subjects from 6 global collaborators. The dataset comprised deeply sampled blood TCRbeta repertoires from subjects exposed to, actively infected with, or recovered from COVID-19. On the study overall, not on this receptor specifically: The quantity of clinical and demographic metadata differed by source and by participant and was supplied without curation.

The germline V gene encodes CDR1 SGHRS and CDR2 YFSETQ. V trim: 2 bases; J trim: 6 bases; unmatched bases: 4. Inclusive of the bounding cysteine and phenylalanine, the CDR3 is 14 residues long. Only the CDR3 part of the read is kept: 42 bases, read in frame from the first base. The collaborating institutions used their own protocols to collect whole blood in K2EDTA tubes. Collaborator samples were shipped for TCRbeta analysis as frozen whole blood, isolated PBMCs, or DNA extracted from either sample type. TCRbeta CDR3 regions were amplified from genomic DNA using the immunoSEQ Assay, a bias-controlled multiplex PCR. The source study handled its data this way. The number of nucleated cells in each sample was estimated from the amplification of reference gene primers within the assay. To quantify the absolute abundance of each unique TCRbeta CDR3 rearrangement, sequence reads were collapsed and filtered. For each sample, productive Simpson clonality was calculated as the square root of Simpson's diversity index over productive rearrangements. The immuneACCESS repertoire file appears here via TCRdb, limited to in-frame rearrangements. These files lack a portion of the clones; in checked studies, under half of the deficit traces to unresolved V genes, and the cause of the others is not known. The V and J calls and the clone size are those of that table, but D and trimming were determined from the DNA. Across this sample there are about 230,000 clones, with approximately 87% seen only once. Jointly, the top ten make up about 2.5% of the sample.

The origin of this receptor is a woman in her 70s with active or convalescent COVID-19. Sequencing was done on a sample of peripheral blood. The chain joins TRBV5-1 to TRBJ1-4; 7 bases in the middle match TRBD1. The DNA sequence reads TGCGCCAGCAGCTTAGCCGGGACAGATGAAAAACTGTTTTTT. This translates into CASSLAGTDEKLFF.